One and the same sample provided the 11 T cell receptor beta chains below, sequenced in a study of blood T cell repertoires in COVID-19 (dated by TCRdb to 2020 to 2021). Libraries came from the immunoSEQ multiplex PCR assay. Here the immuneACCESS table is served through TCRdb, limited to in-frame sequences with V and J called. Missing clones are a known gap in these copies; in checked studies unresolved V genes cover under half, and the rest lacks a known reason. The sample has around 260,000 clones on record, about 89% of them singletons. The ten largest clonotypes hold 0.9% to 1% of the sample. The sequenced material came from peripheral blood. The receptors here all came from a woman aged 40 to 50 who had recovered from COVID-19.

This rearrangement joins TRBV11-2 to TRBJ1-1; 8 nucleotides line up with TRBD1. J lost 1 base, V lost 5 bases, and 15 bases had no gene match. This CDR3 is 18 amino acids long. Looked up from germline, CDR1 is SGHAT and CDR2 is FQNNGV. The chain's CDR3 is CASSVRGRGRGANTEAFF. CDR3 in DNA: TGTGCCAGCAGCGTCAGGGGGCGCGGAAGGGGGGCGAACACTGAAGCTTTCTTT.

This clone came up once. CDR3 DNA sequence: TGTGCCAGCAGGGACATCCAAGAGACCCAGTACTTC. This gives the protein CASRDIQETQYF. The V call is TRBV2, the J call TRBJ2-5; TRBD1 is a possible D gene (5 bases). This CDR3 spans 12 amino acids. V gave up 6 bases and J gave up 1 base, with 6 bases separating them. Germline CDR1 reads SNHLY; CDR2 reads FYNNEI.

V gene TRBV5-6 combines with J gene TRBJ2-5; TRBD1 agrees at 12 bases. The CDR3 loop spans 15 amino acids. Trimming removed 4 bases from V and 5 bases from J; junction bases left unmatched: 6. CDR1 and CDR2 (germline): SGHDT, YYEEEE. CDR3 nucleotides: TGTGCCAGCAGCCTCCGGGACAGGGGGCATGAGACCCAGTACTTC. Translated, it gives CASSLRDRGHETQYF.

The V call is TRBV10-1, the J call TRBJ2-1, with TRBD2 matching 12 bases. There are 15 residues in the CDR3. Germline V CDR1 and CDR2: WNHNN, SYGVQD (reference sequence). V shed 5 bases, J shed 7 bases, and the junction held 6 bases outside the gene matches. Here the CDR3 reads CASSPGLAGPNEQFF. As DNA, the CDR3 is TGCGCCAGCAGTCCGGGACTAGCGGGCCCGAATGAGCAGTTCTTC.

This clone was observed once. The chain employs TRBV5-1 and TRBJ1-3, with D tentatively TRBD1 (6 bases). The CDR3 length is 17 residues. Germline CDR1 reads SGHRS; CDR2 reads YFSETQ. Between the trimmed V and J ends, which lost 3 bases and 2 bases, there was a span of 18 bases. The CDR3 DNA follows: TGCGCCAGCAGCTCGCACGAGCTCCGGGACACTGGAAACACCATATATTTT. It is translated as CASSSHELRDTGNTIYF.

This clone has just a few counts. CDR3 protein: CASSASGRAQEQYF. DNA of the CDR3: TGTGCCAGCAGCGCTAGCGGGAGGGCCCAAGAGCAGTACTTC. The genes are TRBV7-9 and TRBJ2-7, with 12 bases lining up with TRBD2. Germline V CDR1 and CDR2: SEHNR, FQNEAQ (reference sequence). J gave up 7 bases and V 5 bases, and 6 bases lay outside the gene matches. The CDR3 sequence is 14 residues long. The full variable domain, in which reference TRBV7-9 and TRBJ2-7 provide the parts outside the CDR3, is DTGVSQNPRHKITKRGQNVTFRCDPISEHNRLYWYRQTLGQGPEFLTYFQNEAQLEKSRLLSDRFSAERPKGSFSTLEIQRTEQGDSAMYLCASSASGRAQEQYFGPGTRLTVT.

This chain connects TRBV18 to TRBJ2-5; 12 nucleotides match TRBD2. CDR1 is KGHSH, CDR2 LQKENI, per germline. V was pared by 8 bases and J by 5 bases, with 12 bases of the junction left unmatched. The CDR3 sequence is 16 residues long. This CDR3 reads CASETGLAGYLETQYF. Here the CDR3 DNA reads TGTGCCAGCGAAACTGGACTAGCGGGATATTTGGAGACCCAGTACTTC.

CDR3 protein: CASSLIQDYEQYF. The CDR3, as DNA: TGTGCCAGCAGCTTAATTCAGGACTACGAGCAGTACTTC. The V and J genes are TRBV7-8 and TRBJ2-7; the D is unclear. This CDR3 has 13 amino acids. The germline V and J ends were trimmed by 2 bases and 3 bases, with 8 bases remaining between them. Germline V gives CDR1 SGHVS, CDR2 FQNEAQ.

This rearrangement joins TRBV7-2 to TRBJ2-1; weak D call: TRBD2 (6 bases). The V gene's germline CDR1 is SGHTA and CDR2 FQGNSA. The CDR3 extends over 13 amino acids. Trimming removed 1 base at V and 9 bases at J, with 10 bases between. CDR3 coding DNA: TGTGCCAGCAGCTTAGGGGGGGTTGGTGAGCAGTTCTTC. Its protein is CASSLGGVGEQFF.

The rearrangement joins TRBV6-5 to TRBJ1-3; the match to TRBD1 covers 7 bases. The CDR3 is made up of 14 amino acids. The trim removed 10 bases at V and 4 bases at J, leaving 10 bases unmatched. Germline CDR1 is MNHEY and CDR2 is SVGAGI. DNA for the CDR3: TGTGCCACCTCGGAGGGGGCGCGGGGAAACACCATATATTTT. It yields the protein CATSEGARGNTIYF.

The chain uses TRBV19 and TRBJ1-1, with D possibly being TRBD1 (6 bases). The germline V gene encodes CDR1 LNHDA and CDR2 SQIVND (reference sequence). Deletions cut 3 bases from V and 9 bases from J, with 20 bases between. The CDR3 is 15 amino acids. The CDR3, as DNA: TGTGCCAGTAGTATTCGGGCAGGGGAAGGGGGTCAAGCTTTCTTT. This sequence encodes CASSIRAGEGGQAFF.